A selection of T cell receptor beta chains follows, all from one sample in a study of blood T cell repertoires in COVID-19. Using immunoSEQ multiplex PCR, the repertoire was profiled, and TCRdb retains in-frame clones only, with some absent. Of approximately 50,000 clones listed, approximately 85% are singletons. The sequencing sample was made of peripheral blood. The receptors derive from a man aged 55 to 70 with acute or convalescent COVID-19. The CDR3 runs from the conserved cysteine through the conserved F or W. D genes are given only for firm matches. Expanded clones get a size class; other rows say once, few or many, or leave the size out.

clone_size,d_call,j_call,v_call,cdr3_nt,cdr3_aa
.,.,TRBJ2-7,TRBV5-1,TGCGCCAGCAGCTGGGGAGGCCGGAGGGACTACGAGCAGTACTTC,CASSWGGRRDYEQYF
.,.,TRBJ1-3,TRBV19,TGTGCCAGTAGTAGAGACAGGCGCCTCTTCTCTGGAAACACCATATATTTT,CASSRDRRLFSGNTIYF
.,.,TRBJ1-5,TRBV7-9,TGTGCCAGCAGCCCCTCCCTGGGGGGGCTCCAGCCCCAGCATTTT,CASSPSLGGLQPQHF
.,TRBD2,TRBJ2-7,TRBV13,TGTGCCAGCAGCTTAGGGGGGACTAGCCGATCCAAGTACTTC,CASSLGGTSRSKYF
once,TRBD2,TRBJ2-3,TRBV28,TGTGCCAGTTCCGTGGCGGGAGGCGGCCGAGATACGCAGTATTTT,CASSVAGGGRDTQYF
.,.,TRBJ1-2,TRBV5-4,TGTGCCAGCAGCTTGAACGGTCGAGATGGCTACACCTTC,CASSLNGRDGYTF
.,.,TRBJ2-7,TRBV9,TGTGCCAGCAGCGCCGGACAAGTTTCCTACGAGCAGTACTTC,CASSAGQVSYEQYF
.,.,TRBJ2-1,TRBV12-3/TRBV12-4,TGTGCCAGCAAGGGCGGGTACAATGAGCAGTTCTTC,CASKGGYNEQFF
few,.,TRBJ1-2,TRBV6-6,TGTGCCAGCAGTTATGCAGGGAGGTTCGAAGGCTACACCTTC,CASSYAGRFEGYTF
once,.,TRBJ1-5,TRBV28,TGTGCCAGCAGTGGGAAGGCGGGACGGATTAGCAATCAGCCCCAGCATTTT,CASSGKAGRISNQPQHF
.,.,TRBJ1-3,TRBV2,TGTGCCAGCAGTGAGGCCGCTCAGGACACCATATATTTT,CASSEAAQDTIYF
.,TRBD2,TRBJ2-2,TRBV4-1,TGCGCCAGCAGCCACGCCGAGCCTACTAGCGGGAGCAAGGCCGGGGAGCTGTTTTTT,CASSHAEPTSGSKAGELFF
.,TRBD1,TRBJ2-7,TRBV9,TGTGCCAGTAGCCGGGACAGGGGGGTAGCCTACGAGCAGTACTTC,CASSRDRGVAYEQYF
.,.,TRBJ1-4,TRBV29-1,TGCAGCGTTCGGGGTAACGACGCTGAAAAACTGTTTTTT,CSVRGNDAEKLFF
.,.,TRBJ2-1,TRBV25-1,TGTGCCAGCAGTAGCGGGAATGAGCAGTTCTTC,CASSSGNEQFF
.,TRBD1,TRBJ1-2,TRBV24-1,TGTGCCACCAGTGACCCTGGACAGGGGAGAGACTATGGCTACACCTTC,CATSDPGQGRDYGYTF
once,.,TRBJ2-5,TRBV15,TGTGCCACCAGCAAGCCCCAAGAGACCCAGTACTTC,CATSKPQETQYF
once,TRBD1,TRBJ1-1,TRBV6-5,TGTGCCAGCCGACAGGGAGGAGATGAAGCTTTCTTT,CASRQGGDEAFF
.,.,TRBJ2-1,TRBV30,TGTGCCTGGAGTGGAGACAGAAAGCAGTTCTTC,CAWSGDRKQFF